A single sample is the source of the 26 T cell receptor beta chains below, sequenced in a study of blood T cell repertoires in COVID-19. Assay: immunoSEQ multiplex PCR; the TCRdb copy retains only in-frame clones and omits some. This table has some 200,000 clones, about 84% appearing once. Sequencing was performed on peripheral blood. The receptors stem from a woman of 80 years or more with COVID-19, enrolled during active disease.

CDR3 coding DNA: TGTGCCACCAGCAGAGAGCTAGCGGGAGGCCAAGAGACCCAGTACTTC. The encoded protein is CATSRELAGGQETQYF. This chain joins TRBV15 and TRBJ2-5; 11 positions agree with TRBD2. V lost 0 bases to trimming and J lost 1 base; unmatched junction nucleotides: 1. Germline loops: CDR1 LNHNV, CDR2 YYDKDF (reference sequence). The CDR3 extends over 16 amino acids.

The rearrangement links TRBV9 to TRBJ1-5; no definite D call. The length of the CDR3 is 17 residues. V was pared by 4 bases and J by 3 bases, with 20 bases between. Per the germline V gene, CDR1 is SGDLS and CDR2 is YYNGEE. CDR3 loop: CASSPHASQEYNQPQHF. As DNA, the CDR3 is TGTGCCAGCAGCCCCCACGCGTCCCAGGAATACAATCAGCCCCAGCATTTT.

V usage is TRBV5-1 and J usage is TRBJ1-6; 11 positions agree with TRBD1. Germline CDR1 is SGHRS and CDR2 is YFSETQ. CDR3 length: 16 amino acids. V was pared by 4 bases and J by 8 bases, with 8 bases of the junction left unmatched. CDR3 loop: CASSLRDRGSYSPLHF. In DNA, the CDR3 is TGCGCCAGCAGCCTCCGGGACAGGGGGAGTTATTCACCCCTCCACTTT. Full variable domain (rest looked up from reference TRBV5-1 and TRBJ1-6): KAGVTQTPRYLIKTRGQQVTLSCSPISGHRSVSWYQQTPGQGLQFLFEYFSETQRNKGNFPGRFSGRQFSNSRSEMNVSTLELGDSALYLCASSLRDRGSYSPLHFGNGTRLTVT.

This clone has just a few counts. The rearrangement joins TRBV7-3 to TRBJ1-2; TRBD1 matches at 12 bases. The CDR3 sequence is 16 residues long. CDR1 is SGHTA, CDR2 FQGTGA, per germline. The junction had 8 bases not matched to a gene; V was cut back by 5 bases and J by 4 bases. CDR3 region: CASSPGQGARGYGYTF. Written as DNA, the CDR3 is TGTGCCAGCAGCCCGGGACAGGGGGCTCGAGGCTATGGCTACACCTTC.

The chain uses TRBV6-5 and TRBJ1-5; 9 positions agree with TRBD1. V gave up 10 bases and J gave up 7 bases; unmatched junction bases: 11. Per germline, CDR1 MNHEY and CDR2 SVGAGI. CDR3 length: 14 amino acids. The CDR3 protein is CATGWTGERQPQHF. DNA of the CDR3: TGTGCCACCGGATGGACAGGGGAGCGCCAGCCCCAGCATTTT.

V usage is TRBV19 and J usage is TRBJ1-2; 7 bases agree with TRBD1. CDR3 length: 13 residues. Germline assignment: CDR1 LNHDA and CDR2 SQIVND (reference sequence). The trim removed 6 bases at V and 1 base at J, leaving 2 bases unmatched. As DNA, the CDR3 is TGTGCCAGTAGCCGACAGGGTAACTATGGCTACACCTTC. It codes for CASSRQGNYGYTF.

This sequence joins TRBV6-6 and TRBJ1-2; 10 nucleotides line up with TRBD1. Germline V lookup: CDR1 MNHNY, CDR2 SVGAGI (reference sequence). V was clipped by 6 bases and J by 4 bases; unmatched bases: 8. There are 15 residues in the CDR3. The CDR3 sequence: CASRTGTGAGYGYTF. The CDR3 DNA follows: TGTGCCAGCAGAACTGGGACAGGGGCGGGCTATGGCTACACCTTC.

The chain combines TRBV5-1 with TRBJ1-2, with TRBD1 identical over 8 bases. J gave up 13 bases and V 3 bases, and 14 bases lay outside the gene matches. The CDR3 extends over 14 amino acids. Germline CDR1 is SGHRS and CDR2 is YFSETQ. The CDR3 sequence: CASSWGGGQGRCTF. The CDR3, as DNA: TGCGCCAGCAGCTGGGGGGGCGGACAGGGAAGATGCACCTTC.

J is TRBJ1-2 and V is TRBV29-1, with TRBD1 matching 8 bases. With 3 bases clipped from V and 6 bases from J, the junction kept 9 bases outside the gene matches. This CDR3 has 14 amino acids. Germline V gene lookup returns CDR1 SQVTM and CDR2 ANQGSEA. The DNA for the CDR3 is TGCAGCGTTGACGCCTCAGGGGGCGTGAATGGCTACACCTTC. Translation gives CSVDASGGVNGYTF.

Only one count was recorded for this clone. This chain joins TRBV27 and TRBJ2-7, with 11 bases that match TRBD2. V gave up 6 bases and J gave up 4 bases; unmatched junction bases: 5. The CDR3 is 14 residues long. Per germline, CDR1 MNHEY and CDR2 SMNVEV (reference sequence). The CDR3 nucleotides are TGTGCCAGCAGGGGTAGCGGGAGGGGATACGAGCAGTACTTC. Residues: CASRGSGRGYEQYF.

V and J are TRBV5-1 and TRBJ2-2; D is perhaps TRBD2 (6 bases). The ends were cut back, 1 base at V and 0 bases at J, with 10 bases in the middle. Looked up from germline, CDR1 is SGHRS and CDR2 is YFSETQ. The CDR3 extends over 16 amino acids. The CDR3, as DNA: TGCGCCAGCAGCTTGTTGACGGGGGCGAACACCGGGGAGCTGTTTTTT. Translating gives CASSLLTGANTGELFF.

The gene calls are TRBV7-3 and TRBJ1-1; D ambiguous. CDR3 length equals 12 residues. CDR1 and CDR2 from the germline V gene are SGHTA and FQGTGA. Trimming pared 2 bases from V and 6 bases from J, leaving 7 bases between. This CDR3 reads CASSLDTSEAFF. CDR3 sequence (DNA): TGTGCCAGCAGCTTAGACACTTCTGAAGCTTTCTTT.

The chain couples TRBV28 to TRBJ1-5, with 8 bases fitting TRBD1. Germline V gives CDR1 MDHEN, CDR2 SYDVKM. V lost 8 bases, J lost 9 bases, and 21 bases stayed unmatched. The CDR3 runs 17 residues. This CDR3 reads CASPPTAGTGVDGPQHF. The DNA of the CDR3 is TGTGCCAGCCCCCCAACGGCCGGGACAGGCGTAGACGGGCCCCAGCATTTT. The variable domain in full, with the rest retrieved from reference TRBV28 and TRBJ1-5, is DVKVTQSSRYLVKRTGEKVFLECVQDMDHENMFWYRQDPGLGLRLIYFSYDVKMKEKGDIPEGYSVSREKKERFSLILESASTNQTSMYLCASPPTAGTGVDGPQHFGDGTRLSIL.

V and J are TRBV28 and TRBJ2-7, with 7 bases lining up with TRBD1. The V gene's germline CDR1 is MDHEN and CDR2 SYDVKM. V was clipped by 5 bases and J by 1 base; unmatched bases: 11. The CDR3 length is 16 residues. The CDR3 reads CASSGFSGTVSYEQYF. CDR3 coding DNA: TGTGCCAGCAGTGGGTTTTCAGGGACAGTATCCTACGAGCAGTACTTC.

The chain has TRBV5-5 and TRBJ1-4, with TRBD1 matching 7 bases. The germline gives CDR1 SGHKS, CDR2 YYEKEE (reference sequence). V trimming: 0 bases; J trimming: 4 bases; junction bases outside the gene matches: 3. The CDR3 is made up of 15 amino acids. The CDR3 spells CASSLADRRNEKLFF. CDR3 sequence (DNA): TGTGCCAGCAGCTTGGCGGACAGGCGTAATGAAAAACTGTTTTTT. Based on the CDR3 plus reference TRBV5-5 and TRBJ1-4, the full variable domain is DAGVTQSPTHLIKTRGQQVTLRCSPISGHKSVSWYQQVLGQGPQFIFQYYEKEERGRGNFPDRFSARQFPNYSSELNVNALLLGDSALYLCASSLADRRNEKLFFGSGTQLSVL.

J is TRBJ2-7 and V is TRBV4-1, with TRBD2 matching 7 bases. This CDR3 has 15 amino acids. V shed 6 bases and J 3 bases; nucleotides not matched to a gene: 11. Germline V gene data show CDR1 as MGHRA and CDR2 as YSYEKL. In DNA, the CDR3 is TGCGCCAGCAGACCAGTAGGCAGGACTAGCTACGAGCAGTACTTC. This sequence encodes CASRPVGRTSYEQYF.

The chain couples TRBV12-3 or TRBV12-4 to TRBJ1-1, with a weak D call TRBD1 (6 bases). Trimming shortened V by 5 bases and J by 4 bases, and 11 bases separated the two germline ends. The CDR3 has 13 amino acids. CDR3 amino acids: CASSATGFTEAFF. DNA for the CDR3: TGTGCCAGCAGTGCAACAGGGTTCACTGAAGCTTTCTTT.

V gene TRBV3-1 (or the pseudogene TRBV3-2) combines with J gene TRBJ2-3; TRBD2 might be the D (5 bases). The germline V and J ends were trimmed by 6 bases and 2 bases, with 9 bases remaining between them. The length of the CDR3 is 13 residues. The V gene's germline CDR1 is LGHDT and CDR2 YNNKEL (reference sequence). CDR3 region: CASSPGVTDTQYF. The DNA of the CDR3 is TGTGCCAGCAGTCCCGGGGTCACAGATACGCAGTATTTT.

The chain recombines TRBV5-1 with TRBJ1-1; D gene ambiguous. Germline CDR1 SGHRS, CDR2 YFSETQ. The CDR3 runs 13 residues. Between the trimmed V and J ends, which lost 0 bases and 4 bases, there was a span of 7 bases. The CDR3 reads CASSLAIFTEAFF. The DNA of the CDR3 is TGCGCCAGCAGCTTGGCAATTTTCACTGAAGCTTTCTTT.

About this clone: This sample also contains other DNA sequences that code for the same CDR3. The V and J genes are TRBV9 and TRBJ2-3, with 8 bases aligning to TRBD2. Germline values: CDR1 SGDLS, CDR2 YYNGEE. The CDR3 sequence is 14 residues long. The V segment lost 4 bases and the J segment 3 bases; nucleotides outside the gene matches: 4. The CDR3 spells CASSSSGLTDTQYF. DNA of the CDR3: TGTGCCAGCAGCTCTAGCGGGTTGACAGATACGCAGTATTTT. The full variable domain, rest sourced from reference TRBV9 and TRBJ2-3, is DSGVTQTPKHLITATGQRVTLRCSPRSGDLSVYWYQQSLDQGLQFLIQYYNGEERAKGNILERFSAQQFPDLHSELNLSSLELGDSALYFCASSSSGLTDTQYFGPGTRLTVL.

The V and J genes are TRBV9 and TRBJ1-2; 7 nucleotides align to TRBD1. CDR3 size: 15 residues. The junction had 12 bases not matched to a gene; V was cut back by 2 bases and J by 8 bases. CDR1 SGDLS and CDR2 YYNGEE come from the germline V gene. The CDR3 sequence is CASSVMDRSAGGYTF. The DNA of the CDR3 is TGTGCCAGCAGCGTCATGGACAGGTCGGCTGGCGGCTACACCTTC.

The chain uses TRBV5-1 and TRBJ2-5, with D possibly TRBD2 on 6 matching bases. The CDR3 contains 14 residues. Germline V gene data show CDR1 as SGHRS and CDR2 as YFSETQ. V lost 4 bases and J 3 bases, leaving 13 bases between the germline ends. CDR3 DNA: TGCGCCAGCAGCGCCCTCGGGAGTGAAGAGACCCAGTACTTC. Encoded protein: CASSALGSEETQYF.

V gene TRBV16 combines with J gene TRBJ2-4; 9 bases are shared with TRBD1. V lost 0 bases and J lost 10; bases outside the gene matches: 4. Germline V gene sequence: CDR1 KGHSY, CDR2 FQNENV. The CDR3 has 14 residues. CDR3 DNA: TGTGCCAGCAGCCAATCGACAGGGGGAGGAATTCAGTACTTC. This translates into CASSQSTGGGIQYF.

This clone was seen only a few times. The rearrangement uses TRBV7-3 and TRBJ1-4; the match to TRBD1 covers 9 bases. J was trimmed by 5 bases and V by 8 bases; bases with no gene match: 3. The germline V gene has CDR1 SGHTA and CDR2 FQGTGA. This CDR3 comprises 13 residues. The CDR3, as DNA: TGTGCCAGCTCACAGGGGGCGAATGAAAAACTGTTTTTT. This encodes CASSQGANEKLFF.

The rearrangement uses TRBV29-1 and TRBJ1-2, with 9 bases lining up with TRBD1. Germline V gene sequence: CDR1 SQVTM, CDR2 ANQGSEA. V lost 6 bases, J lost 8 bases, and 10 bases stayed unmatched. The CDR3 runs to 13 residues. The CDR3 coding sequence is TGCAGCGTGGACCAACAGGGGGCCGGGGGCTACACCTTC. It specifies CSVDQQGAGGYTF.

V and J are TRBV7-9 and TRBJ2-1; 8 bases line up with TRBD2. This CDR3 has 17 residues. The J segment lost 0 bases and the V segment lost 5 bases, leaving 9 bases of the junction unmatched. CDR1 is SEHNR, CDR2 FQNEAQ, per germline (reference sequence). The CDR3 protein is CASSARGAGNSYNEQFF. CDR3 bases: TGTGCCAGCAGCGCGCGGGGGGCGGGCAACTCCTACAATGAGCAGTTCTTC.